This TCR beta chain was sequenced during a study of blood T cell repertoires in COVID-19. J lost 9 bases, V lost 0 bases, and 17 bases had no gene match. The CDR3 extends over 18 amino acids. CDR1 LGHNA and CDR2 YNFKEQ come from the germline V gene. Measured with immunoSEQ multiplex PCR; TCRdb has only the in-frame clones, and not every one. In the table there are approximately 88,000 clones, 80% of which are singletons. V and J are TRBV4-2 and TRBJ2-1; 7 nucleotides align to TRBD1. The source material was peripheral blood. The receptor was isolated from a woman of 80 years or more with acute or convalescent COVID-19. The CDR3 nucleotides read TGTGCCAGCAGCCAAGATCTTGGGGATTTTAGGGGGCACGGTGAGCAGTTCTTC. Protein: CASSQDLGDFRGHGEQFF.